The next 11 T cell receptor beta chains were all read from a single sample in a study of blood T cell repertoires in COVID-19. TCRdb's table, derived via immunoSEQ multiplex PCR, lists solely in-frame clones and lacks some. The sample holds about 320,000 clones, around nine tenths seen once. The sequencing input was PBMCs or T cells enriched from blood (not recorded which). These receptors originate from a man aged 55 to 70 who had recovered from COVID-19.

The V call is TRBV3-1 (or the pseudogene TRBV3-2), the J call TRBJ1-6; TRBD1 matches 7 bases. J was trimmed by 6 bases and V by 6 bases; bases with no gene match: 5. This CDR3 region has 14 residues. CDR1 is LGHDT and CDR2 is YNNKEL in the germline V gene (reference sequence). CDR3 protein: CASSLTGLNSPLHF. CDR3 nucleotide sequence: TGTGCCAGCAGTCTGACAGGGCTTAATTCACCCCTCCACTTT.

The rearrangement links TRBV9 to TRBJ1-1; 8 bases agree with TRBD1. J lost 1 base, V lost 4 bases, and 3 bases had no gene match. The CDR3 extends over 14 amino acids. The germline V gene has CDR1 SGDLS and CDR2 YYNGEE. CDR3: CASSSGQGNTEAFF. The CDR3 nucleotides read TGTGCCAGCAGCTCCGGACAGGGGAACACTGAAGCTTTCTTT.

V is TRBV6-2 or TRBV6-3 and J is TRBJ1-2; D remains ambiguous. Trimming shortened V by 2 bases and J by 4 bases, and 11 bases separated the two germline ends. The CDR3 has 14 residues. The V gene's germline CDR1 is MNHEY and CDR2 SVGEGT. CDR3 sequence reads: CASSYRGDPYGYTF. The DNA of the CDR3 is TGTGCCAGCAGTTACCGAGGAGACCCCTATGGCTACACCTTC.

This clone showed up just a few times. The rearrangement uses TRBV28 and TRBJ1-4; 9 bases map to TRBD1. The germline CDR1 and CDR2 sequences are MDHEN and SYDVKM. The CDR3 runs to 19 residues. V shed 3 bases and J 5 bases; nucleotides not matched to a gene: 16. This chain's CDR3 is CASSLGRISTGGENEKLFF. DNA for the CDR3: TGTGCCAGCAGTTTGGGGAGAATCTCAACAGGGGGCGAGAATGAAAAACTGTTTTTT.

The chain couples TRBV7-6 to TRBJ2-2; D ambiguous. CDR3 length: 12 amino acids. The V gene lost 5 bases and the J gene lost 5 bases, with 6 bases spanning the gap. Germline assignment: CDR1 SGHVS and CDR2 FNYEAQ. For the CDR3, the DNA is TGTGCCAGCAGCCCTCGGACCGGGGAGCTGTTTTTT. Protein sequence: CASSPRTGELFF.

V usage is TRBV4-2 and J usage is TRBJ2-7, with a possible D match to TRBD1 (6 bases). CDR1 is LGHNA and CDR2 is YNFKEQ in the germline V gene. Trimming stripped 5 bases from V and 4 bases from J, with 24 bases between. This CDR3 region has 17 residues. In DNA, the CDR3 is TGTGCCAGCAGCTCACAAAGAGGGTCAGGGGATTTGTACGAGCAGTACTTC. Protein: CASSSQRGSGDLYEQYF.

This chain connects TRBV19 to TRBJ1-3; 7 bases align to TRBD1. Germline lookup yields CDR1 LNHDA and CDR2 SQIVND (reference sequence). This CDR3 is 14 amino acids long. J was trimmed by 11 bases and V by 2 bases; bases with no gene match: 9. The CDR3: CASSIIGTVGPIYF. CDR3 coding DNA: TGTGCCAGTAGTATAATAGGGACAGTTGGCCCCATATATTTT.

In nucleotides, the CDR3 is TGCGCCAGCAGCTTGACAGGGTCTCATTCACCCCTCCACTTT. Translation: CASSLTGSHSPLHF. This chain links TRBV5-1 with TRBJ1-6, with a tentative D call TRBD1 (6 bases). The CDR3 spans 14 residues. Trimming shortened V by 1 base and J by 8 bases, and 10 bases separated the two germline ends. The germline V gene encodes CDR1 SGHRS and CDR2 YFSETQ.

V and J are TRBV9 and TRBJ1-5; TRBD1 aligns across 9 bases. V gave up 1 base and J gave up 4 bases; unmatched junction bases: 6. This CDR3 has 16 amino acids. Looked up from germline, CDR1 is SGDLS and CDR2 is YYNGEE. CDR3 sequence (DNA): TGTGCCAGCAGCGTACGGACGACAGGGGGTAATCAGCCCCAGCATTTT. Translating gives CASSVRTTGGNQPQHF.

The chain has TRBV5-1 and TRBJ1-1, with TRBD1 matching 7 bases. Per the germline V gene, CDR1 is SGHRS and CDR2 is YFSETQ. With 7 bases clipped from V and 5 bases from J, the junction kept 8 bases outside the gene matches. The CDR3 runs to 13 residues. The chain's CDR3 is CASGKKQGTEAFF. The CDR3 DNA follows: TGCGCCAGCGGGAAAAAACAGGGGACTGAAGCTTTCTTT.

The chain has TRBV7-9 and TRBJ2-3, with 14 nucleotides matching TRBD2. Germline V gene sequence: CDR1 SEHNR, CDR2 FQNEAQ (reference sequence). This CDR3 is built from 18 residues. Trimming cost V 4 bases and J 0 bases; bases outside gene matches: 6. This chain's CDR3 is CASSSGLAGGISTDTQYF. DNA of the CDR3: TGTGCCAGCAGCTCCGGACTAGCGGGAGGTATTAGCACAGATACGCAGTATTTT. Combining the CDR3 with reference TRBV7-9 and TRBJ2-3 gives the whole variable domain DTGVSQNPRHKITKRGQNVTFRCDPISEHNRLYWYRQTLGQGPEFLTYFQNEAQLEKSRLLSDRFSAERPKGSFSTLEIQRTEQGDSAMYLCASSSGLAGGISTDTQYFGPGTRLTVL.